This T cell receptor beta chain was captured by sequencing in a study of CD8+ T cells in alopecia areata. The sorting of PBMCs gave CD4+ and CD8+ T cells. As regards this clone: Its target is not known.

It was cDNA, reverse transcribed from extracted RNA, that served as the sequencing template. Profiled with immunoSEQ multiplex PCR; TCRdb holds only in-frame clones, not every one. This table has some 110,000 clones, around 61% appearing once. CDR3 length: 16 residues. Trimming cost V 5 bases and J 2 bases, with 17 bases left between them. The germline V gene has CDR1 MNHEY and CDR2 SMNVEV (reference sequence). Study observations and caveats: Scalp data also include sequences from resident alphabeta T cells of normal skin.

The receptor was isolated from a human donor in good health. The material sequenced was CD4+ T cells sorted from blood. V and J are TRBV27 and TRBJ2-3; TRBD1 or TRBD2 may be the D gene (5 bases each). CDR3 coding DNA: TGTGCCAGCAGTCCCCGGGGCAGGGCCCTCACAGATACGCAGTATTTT. Its translation is CASSPRGRALTDTQYF.